The rows below give T cell receptor beta chains drawn from one sample of a study of low-dose radiotherapy and immunotherapy resistance in tumors. In TCRdb, the reads were re-called with MiXCR into one record per CDR3 protein. The repertoire has some 100,000 distinct CDR3 sequences, around 20% of them found once; the top ten carry approximately 4%. The input for sequencing was PBMCs, taken after low-dose radiotherapy plus immunotherapy. The source of these receptors is a male donor with prostate cancer. The CDR3 runs from the conserved cysteine through the conserved F or W. D genes are given only for firm matches. Size is omitted from some rows. Given values are once, few, many or a class for expanded clones.

clone_size: many; cdr3_length: 13; v_call: TRBV29-1; j_call: TRBJ1-5; d_call: -; cdr3_aa: CSVSWGGQQPQHF; cdr3_nt: TGCAGCGTCAGTTGGGGGGGCCAACAGCCCCAGCATTTT
clone_size: many; cdr3_length: 17; v_call: TRBV9; j_call: TRBJ2-1; d_call: TRBD1; cdr3_aa: CASSVVPQGVSYNEQFF; cdr3_nt: TGTGCCAGCAGCGTAGTTCCCCAGGGGGTTTCCTACAATGAGCAGTTCTTC
clone_size: many; cdr3_length: 18; v_call: TRBV3-1; j_call: TRBJ2-3; d_call: -; cdr3_aa: CASSQSILGSASTDTQYF; cdr3_nt: TGTGCCAGCAGCCAATCCATATTGGGGTCTGCTAGCACAGATACGCAGTATTTT
clone_size: -; cdr3_length: 12; v_call: TRBV5-1; j_call: TRBJ2-7; d_call: -; cdr3_aa: CASSGVGYEQYF; cdr3_nt: TGCGCCAGCAGCGGGGTCGGCTACGAGCAGTACTTC
clone_size: many; cdr3_length: 14; v_call: TRBV3-1; j_call: TRBJ2-7; d_call: -; cdr3_aa: CASSPPGPPYEQYF; cdr3_nt: TGTGCCAGCAGCCCCCCGGGACCACCTTACGAGCAGTACTTC
clone_size: many; cdr3_length: 15; v_call: TRBV20-1; j_call: TRBJ2-1; d_call: TRBD1; cdr3_aa: CSASGTATVYNEQFF; cdr3_nt: TGCAGTGCTAGTGGGACAGCCACCGTCTACAATGAGCAGTTCTTC
clone_size: -; cdr3_length: 17; v_call: TRBV27; j_call: TRBJ1-1; d_call: -; cdr3_aa: CASSRGPGQIMNTEAFF; cdr3_nt: TGTGCCAGCAGTCGTGGCCCAGGGCAAATCATGAACACTGAAGCTTTCTTT
clone_size: -; cdr3_length: 16; v_call: TRBV3-1; j_call: TRBJ2-3; d_call: TRBD2; cdr3_aa: CASSQGLAGGTGGQYF; cdr3_nt: TGTGCCAGCAGCCAAGGGCTAGCGGGGGGGACCGGTGGGCAGTATTTT
clone_size: many; cdr3_length: 16; v_call: TRBV20-1; j_call: TRBJ1-1; d_call: -; cdr3_aa: CSARDAGQGSGTEAFF; cdr3_nt: TGCAGTGCTAGAGATGCGGGTCAGGGGTCGGGGACTGAAGCTTTCTTT
clone_size: many; cdr3_length: 15; v_call: TRBV20-1; j_call: TRBJ2-3; d_call: TRBD2; cdr3_aa: CSASNPAGGTDTQYF; cdr3_nt: TGCAGTGCTAGCAACCCAGCGGGAGGCACAGATACGCAGTATTTT
clone_size: many; cdr3_length: 14; v_call: TRBV20-1; j_call: TRBJ2-1; d_call: -; cdr3_aa: CSGKKVTRHDEQFF; cdr3_nt: TGCAGTGGCAAGAAGGTGACTAGACATGATGAGCAGTTCTTC
clone_size: many; cdr3_length: 13; v_call: TRBV20-1; j_call: TRBJ2-7; d_call: -; cdr3_aa: CSARVSPPNEQYF; cdr3_nt: TGCAGTGCTAGAGTCAGTCCCCCCAACGAGCAGTACTTC
clone_size: many; cdr3_length: 15; v_call: TRBV5-1; j_call: TRBJ2-7; d_call: -; cdr3_aa: CASSYIPGETYEQYF; cdr3_nt: TGCGCCAGCAGCTATATACCCGGGGAGACCTACGAGCAGTACTTC
clone_size: many; cdr3_length: 14; v_call: TRBV10-3; j_call: TRBJ1-5; d_call: TRBD1; cdr3_aa: CAISGQGGLEPQHF; cdr3_nt: TGTGCCATCAGCGGACAGGGGGGACTTGAGCCCCAGCATTTT
clone_size: -; cdr3_length: 14; v_call: TRBV6-5; j_call: TRBJ2-1; d_call: -; cdr3_aa: CASSYRVLGDEQFF; cdr3_nt: TGTGCCAGCAGTTACAGGGTATTAGGAGATGAGCAGTTCTTC
clone_size: many; cdr3_length: 17; v_call: TRBV6-6; j_call: TRBJ2-2; d_call: -; cdr3_aa: CASSPWPLPGAIGELFF; cdr3_nt: TGTGCCAGCAGTCCTTGGCCCCTTCCGGGGGCGATCGGGGAGCTGTTTTTT
clone_size: -; cdr3_length: 14; v_call: TRBV28; j_call: TRBJ2-2; d_call: -; cdr3_aa: CASLAANTGELFFF; cdr3_nt: -
clone_size: many; cdr3_length: 8; v_call: TRBV6-5; j_call: TRBJ2-3; d_call: -; cdr3_aa: CASTAQYF; cdr3_nt: TGTGCCAGCACCGCGCAGTATTTT
clone_size: many; cdr3_length: 14; v_call: TRBV7-9; j_call: TRBJ2-7; d_call: -; cdr3_aa: CASSLANRAYEQYF; cdr3_nt: TGTGCCAGCAGCTTAGCGAACCGCGCCTACGAGCAGTACTTC
clone_size: many; cdr3_length: 15; v_call: TRBV6-2/TRBV6-3; j_call: TRBJ1-2; d_call: TRBD1; cdr3_aa: CASSAPGQGFYGYTF; cdr3_nt: TGTGCCAGCAGTGCCCCGGGACAGGGTTTTTATGGCTACACCTTC
clone_size: many; cdr3_length: 16; v_call: TRBV5-1; j_call: TRBJ2-1; d_call: -; cdr3_aa: CASSPTLGGGPGEQFF; cdr3_nt: TGCGCCAGCAGTCCCACTTTGGGTGGGGGGCCGGGTGAGCAGTTCTTC
clone_size: many; cdr3_length: 14; v_call: TRBV4-1; j_call: TRBJ1-1; d_call: -; cdr3_aa: CASSQKVMNTEAFF; cdr3_nt: TGCGCCAGCAGCCAAAAGGTGATGAACACTGAAGCTTTCTTT
clone_size: many; cdr3_length: 11; v_call: TRBV19; j_call: TRBJ1-1; d_call: -; cdr3_aa: CASSMNTEAFF; cdr3_nt: TGTGCCAGTAGTATGAACACTGAAGCTTTCTTT
clone_size: many; cdr3_length: 16; v_call: TRBV4-1; j_call: TRBJ1-2; d_call: -; cdr3_aa: CASSQEGGGAGQGYTF; cdr3_nt: TGCGCCAGCAGCCAAGAAGGGGGTGGGGCAGGGCAAGGCTACACCTTC
clone_size: many; cdr3_length: 15; v_call: TRBV7-2; j_call: TRBJ2-7; d_call: -; cdr3_aa: CASTRPRVSGYEQYF; cdr3_nt: TGTGCCAGCACCCGACCGAGGGTGAGTGGCTACGAGCAGTACTTC
clone_size: -; cdr3_length: 17; v_call: TRBV11-2; j_call: TRBJ2-1; d_call: TRBD2; cdr3_aa: CASSRTGGGPPYNEQFF; cdr3_nt: TGTGCCAGCAGCCGAACTGGCGGGGGGCCGCCCTACAATGAGCAGTTCTTC
clone_size: -; cdr3_length: 16; v_call: TRBV7-3; j_call: TRBJ1-1; d_call: TRBD1; cdr3_aa: CASSPSSGQSMTEAFF; cdr3_nt: TGTGCCAGCAGCCCAAGCTCGGGACAGTCCATGACTGAAGCTTTCTTT
clone_size: many; cdr3_length: 15; v_call: TRBV7-9; j_call: TRBJ2-1; d_call: -; cdr3_aa: CASSSRRDSYNEQFF; cdr3_nt: TGTGCCAGCAGCTCTCGCCGGGACTCCTACAATGAGCAGTTCTTC
clone_size: many; cdr3_length: 16; v_call: TRBV5-6; j_call: TRBJ2-6; d_call: -; cdr3_aa: CASSPGRNSGANVLTF; cdr3_nt: TGTGCCAGCAGCCCGGGACGAAACTCTGGGGCCAACGTCCTGACTTTC
clone_size: many; cdr3_length: 13; v_call: TRBV12-3/TRBV12-4; j_call: TRBJ1-5; d_call: -; cdr3_aa: CASSYWTDQPQHF; cdr3_nt: TGTGCCAGCAGTTACTGGACAGATCAGCCCCAGCATTTT
clone_size: many; cdr3_length: 15; v_call: TRBV18; j_call: TRBJ2-1; d_call: TRBD2; cdr3_aa: CASSPELAGVNEQFF; cdr3_nt: TGTGCCAGCTCACCGGAGCTAGCGGGGGTCAATGAGCAGTTCTTC
clone_size: many; cdr3_length: 14; v_call: TRBV3-1; j_call: TRBJ2-2; d_call: TRBD2; cdr3_aa: CASSRGLQTGELFF; cdr3_nt: TGTGCCAGCAGCCGGGGACTACAAACCGGGGAGCTGTTTTTT
clone_size: many; cdr3_length: 13; v_call: TRBV20-1; j_call: TRBJ1-4; d_call: -; cdr3_aa: CSARRGVREKLFF; cdr3_nt: TGCAGTGCTAGGCGCGGGGTTCGAGAAAAACTGTTTTTT
clone_size: many; cdr3_length: 16; v_call: TRBV28; j_call: TRBJ1-3; d_call: TRBD1; cdr3_aa: CASSSLQGLGGNTIYF; cdr3_nt: TGTGCCAGCAGTTCCCTACAGGGGCTAGGGGGAAACACCATATATTTT
clone_size: many; cdr3_length: 16; v_call: TRBV6-2/TRBV6-3; j_call: TRBJ2-6; d_call: -; cdr3_aa: CASSRGSRAGANVLTF; cdr3_nt: TGTGCCAGCAGCCGGGGGTCTCGGGCTGGGGCCAACGTCCTGACTTTC
clone_size: many; cdr3_length: 14; v_call: TRBV3-1; j_call: TRBJ2-2; d_call: TRBD2; cdr3_aa: CASSYRTSAGELFF; cdr3_nt: TGTGCCAGCAGCTATAGGACTAGCGCCGGGGAGCTGTTTTTT
clone_size: -; cdr3_length: 13; v_call: TRBV12-3/TRBV12-4; j_call: TRBJ1-1; d_call: -; cdr3_aa: CASSLMVNTEAFF; cdr3_nt: TGTGCCAGCAGTTTAATGGTGAACACTGAAGCTTTCTTT
clone_size: many; cdr3_length: 16; v_call: TRBV4-1; j_call: TRBJ2-1; d_call: TRBD2; cdr3_aa: CASSQGGGPSYNEQFF; cdr3_nt: TGCGCCAGCAGCCAAGGCGGGGGGCCGTCCTACAATGAGCAGTTCTTC
clone_size: few; cdr3_length: 14; v_call: TRBV2; j_call: TRBJ2-1; d_call: -; cdr3_aa: CASRRGSSYNEQFF; cdr3_nt: TGTGCCAGCCGTCGGGGGAGCTCCTACAATGAGCAGTTCTTC
clone_size: few; cdr3_length: 11; v_call: TRBV12-3/TRBV12-4; j_call: TRBJ1-6; d_call: -; cdr3_aa: CASSSSGTLHF; cdr3_nt: TGTGCCAGCAGCTCTTCCGGCACCCTCCACTTT